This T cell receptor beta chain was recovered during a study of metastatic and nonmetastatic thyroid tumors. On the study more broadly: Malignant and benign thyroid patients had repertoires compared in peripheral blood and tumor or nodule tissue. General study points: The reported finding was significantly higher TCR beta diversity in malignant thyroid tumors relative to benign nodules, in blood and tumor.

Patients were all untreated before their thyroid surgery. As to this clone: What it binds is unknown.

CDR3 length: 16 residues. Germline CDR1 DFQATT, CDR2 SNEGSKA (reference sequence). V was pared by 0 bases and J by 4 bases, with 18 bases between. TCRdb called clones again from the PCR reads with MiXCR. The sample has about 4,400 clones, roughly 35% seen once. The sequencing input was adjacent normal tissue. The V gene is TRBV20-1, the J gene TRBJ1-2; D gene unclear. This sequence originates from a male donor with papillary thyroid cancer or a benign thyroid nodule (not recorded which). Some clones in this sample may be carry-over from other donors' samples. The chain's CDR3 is CSARDLGPQESYGYTF. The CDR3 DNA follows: TGCAGTGCTAGAGATCTGGGCCCTCAAGAGTCCTATGGCTACACCTTC.